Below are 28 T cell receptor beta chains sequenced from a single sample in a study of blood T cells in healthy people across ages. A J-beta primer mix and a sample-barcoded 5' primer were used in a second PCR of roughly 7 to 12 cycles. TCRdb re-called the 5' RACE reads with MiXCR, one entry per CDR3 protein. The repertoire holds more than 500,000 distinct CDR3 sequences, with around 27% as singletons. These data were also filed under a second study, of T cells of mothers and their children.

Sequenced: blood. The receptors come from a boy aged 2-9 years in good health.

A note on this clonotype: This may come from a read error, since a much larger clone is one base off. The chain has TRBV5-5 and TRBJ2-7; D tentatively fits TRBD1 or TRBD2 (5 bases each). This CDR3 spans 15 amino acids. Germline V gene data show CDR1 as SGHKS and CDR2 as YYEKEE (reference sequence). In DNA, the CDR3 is TGTGGCAGCAGCTTGGCCGGGGACGGATACTACGAGCAGTACTTC. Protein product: CGSSLAGDGYYEQYF.

The CDR3 nucleotides read TGTGCCAGCAGCTACCTGTTCTCGGTCTGGGAGCAGTTCTTC. Its protein product is CASSYLFSVWEQFF. The rearrangement uses TRBV11-3 and TRBJ2-1; D unclear. Trimming cost V 4 bases and J 10 bases, with 17 bases left between them. There are 14 residues in the CDR3. CDR1 and CDR2 (germline): SGHNT, YENEEA.

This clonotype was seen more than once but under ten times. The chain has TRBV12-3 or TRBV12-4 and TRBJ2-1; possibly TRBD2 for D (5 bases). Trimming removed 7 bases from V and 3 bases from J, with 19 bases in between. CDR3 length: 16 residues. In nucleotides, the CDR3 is TGTGCCAGCACCCTCTCTCGGGGAAGAATCTACAATGAGCAGTTCTTC. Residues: CASTLSRGRIYNEQFF.

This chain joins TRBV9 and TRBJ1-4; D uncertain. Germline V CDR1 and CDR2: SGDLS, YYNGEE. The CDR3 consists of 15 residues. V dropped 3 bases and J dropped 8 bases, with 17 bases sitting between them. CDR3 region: CASSAQAGRREKLFF. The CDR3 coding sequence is TGTGCCAGCAGCGCCCAAGCGGGCAGGAGAGAAAAACTGTTTTTT. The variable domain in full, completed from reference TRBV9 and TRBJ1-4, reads DSGVTQTPKHLITATGQRVTLRCSPRSGDLSVYWYQQSLDQGLQFLIQYYNGEERAKGNILERFSAQQFPDLHSELNLSSLELGDSALYFCASSAQAGRREKLFFGSGTQLSVL.

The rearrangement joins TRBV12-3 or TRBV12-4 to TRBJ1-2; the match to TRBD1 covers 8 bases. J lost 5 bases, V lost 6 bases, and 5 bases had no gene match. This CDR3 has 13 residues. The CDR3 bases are TGTGCCAGCAGGCGACAGGGGAGGTATGGCTACACCTTC. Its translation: CASRRQGRYGYTF.

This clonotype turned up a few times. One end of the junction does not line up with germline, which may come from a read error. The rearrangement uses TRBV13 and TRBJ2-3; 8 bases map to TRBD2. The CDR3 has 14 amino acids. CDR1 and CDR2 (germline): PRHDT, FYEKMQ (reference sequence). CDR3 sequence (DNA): TGTGCCAGCAGCTCCGGACTAGCCGGAGATACGCAGTGTTTT. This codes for CASSSGLAGDTQCF. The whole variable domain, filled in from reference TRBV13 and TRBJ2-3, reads AAGVIQSPRHLIKEKRETATLKCYPIPRHDTVYWYQQGPGQDPQFLISFYEKMQSDKGSIPDRFSAQQFSDYHSELNMSSLELGDSALYFCASSSGLAGDTQCFGPGTRLTVL.

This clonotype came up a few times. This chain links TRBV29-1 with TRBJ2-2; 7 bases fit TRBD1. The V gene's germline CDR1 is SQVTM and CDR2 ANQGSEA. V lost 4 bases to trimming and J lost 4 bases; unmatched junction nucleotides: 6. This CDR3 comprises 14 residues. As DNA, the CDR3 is TGCAGCGTTGCGGACAGGTCGACCACCGGGGAGCTGTTTTTT. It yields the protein CSVADRSTTGELFF.

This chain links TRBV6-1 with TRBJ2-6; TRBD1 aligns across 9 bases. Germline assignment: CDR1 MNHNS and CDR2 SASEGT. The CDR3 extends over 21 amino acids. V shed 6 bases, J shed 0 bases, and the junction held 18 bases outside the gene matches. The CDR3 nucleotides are TGTGCCAGCAGCCCACCCGCAGCGGGACAGGGCTACTTCTCTGGGGCCAACGTCCTGACTTTC. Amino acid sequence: CASSPPAAGQGYFSGANVLTF.

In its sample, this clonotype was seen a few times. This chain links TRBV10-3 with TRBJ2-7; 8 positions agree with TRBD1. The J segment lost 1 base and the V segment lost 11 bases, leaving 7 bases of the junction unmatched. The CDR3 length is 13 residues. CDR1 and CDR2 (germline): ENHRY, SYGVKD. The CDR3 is CAFRTGSSYEQYF. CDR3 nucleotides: TGTGCCTTCCGGACAGGGAGTTCCTACGAGCAGTACTTC.

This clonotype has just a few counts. CDR3 sequence: CSASPLAGDNEQFF. CDR3 DNA sequence: TGCAGTGCTAGTCCTCTAGCGGGGGACAATGAGCAGTTCTTC. The chain employs TRBV20-1 and TRBJ2-1; 10 bases align to TRBD2. The germline gives CDR1 DFQATT, CDR2 SNEGSKA (reference sequence). The CDR3 sequence is 14 residues long. V lost 3 bases and J lost 5; bases outside the gene matches: 4.

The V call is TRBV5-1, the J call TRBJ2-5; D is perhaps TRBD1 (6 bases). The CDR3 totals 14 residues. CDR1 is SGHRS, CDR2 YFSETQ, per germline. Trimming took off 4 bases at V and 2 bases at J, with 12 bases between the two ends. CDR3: CASSPQGFQETQYF. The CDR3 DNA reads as TGCGCCAGCAGCCCCCAGGGGTTTCAAGAGACCCAGTACTTC.

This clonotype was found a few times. The CDR3 DNA sequence: TGTGCCAGCAGCTTGACCCGAGGGGCAGCCTCCTACGAGCAGTACTTC. It specifies CASSLTRGAASYEQYF. The rearrangement links TRBV7-8 to TRBJ2-7; D possibly matches TRBD1 or TRBD2 (5 bases each). Trimming pared 3 bases from V and 0 bases from J, leaving 15 bases between. The CDR3 extends over 16 amino acids. Germline CDR1 reads SGHVS; CDR2 reads FQNEAQ.

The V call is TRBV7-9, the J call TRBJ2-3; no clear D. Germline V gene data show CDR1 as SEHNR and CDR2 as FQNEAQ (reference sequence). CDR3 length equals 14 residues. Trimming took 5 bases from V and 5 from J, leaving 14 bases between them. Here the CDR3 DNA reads TGTGCCAGCAGCACCTCGGACCCCCGAGATACGCAGTATTTT. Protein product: CASSTSDPRDTQYF.

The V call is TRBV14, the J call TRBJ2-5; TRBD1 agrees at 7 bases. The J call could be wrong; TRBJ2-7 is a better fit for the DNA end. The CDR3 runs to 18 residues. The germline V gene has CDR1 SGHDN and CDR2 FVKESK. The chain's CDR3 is CASSQGWSGQYASYEQYF. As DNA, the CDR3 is TGTGCCAGCAGCCAAGGGTGGTCGGGACAGTACGCCTCCTACGAGCAGTACTTC.

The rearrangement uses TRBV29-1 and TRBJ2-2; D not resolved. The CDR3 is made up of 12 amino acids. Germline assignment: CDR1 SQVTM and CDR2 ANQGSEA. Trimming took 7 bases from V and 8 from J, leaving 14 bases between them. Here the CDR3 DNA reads TGCAGCGCCCCGTACAGTTCTGGGGAGCTGTTTTTT. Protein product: CSAPYSSGELFF.

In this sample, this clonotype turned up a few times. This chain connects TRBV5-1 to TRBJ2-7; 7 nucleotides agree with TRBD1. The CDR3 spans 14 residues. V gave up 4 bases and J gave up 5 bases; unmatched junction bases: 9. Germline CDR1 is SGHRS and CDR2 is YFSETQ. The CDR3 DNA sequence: TGCGCCAGCAGCCCGGGACAGCCGGCCCACGAGCAGTACTTC. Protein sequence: CASSPGQPAHEQYF.

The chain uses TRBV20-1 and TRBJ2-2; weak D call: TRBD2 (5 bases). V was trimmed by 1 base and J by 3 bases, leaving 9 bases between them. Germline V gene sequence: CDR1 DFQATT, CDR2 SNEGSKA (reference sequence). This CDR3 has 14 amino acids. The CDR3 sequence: CSARATSYTGELFF. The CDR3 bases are TGCAGTGCTAGAGCTACTAGTTACACCGGGGAGCTGTTTTTT.

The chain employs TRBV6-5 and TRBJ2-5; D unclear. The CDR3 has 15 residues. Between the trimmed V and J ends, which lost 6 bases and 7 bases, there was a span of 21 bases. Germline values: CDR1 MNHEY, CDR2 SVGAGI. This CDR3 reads CASRATLVGAGTQYF. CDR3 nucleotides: TGTGCCAGCAGGGCGACCTTGGTGGGCGCTGGGACCCAGTACTTC.

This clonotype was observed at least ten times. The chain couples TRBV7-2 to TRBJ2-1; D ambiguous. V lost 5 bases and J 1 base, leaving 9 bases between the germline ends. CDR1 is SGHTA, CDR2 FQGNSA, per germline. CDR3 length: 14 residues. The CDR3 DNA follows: TGTGCCAGCAGCCCCGACCGATCCTACAATGAGCAGTTCTTC. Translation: CASSPDRSYNEQFF.

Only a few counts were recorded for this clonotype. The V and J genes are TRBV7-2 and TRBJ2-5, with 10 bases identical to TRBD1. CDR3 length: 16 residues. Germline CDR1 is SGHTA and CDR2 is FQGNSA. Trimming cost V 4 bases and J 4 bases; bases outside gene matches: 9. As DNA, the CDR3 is TGTGCCAGCAGCTCCCTAGTGGGACAGGGGAGAGAGACCCAGTACTTC. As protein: CASSSLVGQGRETQYF.

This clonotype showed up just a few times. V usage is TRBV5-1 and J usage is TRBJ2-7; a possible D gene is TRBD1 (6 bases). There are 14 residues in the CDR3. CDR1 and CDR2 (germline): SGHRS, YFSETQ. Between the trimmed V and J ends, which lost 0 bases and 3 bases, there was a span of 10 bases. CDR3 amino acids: CASSLAGHLYEQYF. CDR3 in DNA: TGCGCCAGCAGCTTGGCGGGACACCTCTACGAGCAGTACTTC. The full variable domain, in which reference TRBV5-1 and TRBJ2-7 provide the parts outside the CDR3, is KAGVTQTPRYLIKTRGQQVTLSCSPISGHRSVSWYQQTPGQGLQFLFEYFSETQRNKGNFPGRFSGRQFSNSRSEMNVSTLELGDSALYLCASSLAGHLYEQYFGPGTRLTVT.

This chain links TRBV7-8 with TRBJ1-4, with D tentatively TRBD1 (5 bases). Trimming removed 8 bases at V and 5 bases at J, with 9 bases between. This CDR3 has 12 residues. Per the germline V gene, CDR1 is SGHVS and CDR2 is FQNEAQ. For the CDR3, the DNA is TGTGCCAGCCGGGGGGGGAATGAAAAACTGTTTTTT. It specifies CASRGGNEKLFF.

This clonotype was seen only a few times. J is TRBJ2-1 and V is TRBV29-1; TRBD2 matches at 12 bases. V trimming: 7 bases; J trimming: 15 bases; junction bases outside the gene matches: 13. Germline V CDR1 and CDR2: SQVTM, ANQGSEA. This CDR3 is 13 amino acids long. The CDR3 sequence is CSARGTSGPFMFF. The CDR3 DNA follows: TGCAGCGCAAGGGGGACTAGCGGGCCCTTTATGTTCTTC.

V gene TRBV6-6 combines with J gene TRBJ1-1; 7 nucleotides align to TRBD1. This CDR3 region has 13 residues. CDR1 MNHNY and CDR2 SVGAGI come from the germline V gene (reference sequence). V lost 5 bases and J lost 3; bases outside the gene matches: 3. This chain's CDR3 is CASSPQGDTEAFF. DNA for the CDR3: TGTGCCAGCAGTCCTCAGGGGGACACTGAAGCTTTCTTT.

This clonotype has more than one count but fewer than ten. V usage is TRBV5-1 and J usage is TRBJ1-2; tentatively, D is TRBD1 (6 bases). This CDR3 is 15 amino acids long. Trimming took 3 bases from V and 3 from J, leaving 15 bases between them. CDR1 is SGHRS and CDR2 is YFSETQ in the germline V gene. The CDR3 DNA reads TGCGCCAGCAGCTCCGGCCTTGGACAGCACTATGGCTACACCTTC. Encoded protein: CASSSGLGQHYGYTF.

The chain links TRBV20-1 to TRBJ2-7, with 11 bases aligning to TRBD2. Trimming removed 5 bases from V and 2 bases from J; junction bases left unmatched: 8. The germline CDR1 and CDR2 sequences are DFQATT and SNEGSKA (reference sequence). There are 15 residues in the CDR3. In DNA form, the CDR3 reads TGCAGTGCTGGGGGACTAGCGGAGTGGACCTACGAGCAGTACTTC. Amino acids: CSAGGLAEWTYEQYF.

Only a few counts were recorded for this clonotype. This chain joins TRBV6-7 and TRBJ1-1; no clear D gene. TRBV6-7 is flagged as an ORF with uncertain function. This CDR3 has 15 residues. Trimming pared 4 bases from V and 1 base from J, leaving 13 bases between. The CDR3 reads CASSWATHRNTEAFF. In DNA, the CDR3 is TGTGCCAGCAGTTGGGCGACACATAGGAACACTGAAGCTTTCTTT.

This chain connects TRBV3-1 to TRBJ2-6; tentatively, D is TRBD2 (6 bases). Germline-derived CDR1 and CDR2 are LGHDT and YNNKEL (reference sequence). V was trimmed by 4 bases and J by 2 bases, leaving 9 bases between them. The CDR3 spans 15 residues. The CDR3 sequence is CASSPLATGANVLTF. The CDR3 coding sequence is TGTGCCAGCAGCCCACTAGCAACTGGGGCCAACGTCCTGACTTTC.